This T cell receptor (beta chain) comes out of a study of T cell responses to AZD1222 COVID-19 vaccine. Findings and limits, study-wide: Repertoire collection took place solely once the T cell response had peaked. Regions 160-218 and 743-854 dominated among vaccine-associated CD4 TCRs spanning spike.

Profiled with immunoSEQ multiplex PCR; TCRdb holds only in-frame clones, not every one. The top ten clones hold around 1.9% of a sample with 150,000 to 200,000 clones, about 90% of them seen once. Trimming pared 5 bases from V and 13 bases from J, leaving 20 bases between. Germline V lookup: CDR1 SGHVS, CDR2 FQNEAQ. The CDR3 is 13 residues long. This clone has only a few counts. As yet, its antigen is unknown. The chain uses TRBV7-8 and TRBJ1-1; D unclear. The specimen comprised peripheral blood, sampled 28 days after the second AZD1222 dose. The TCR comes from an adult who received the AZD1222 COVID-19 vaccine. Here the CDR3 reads CASSPREGRIGFF. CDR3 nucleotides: TGTGCCAGCAGCCCGCGAGAAGGAAGAATAGGTTTCTTT.